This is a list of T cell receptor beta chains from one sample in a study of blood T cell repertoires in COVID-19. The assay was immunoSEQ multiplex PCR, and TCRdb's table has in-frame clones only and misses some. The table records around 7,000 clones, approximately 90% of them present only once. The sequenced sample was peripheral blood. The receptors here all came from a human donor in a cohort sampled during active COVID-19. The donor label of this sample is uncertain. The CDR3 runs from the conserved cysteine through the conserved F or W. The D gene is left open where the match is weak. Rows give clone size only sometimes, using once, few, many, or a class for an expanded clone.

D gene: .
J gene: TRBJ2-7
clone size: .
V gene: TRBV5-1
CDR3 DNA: TGCGCCAGTTCGCGGACAAGTGACGAGCAGTACTTC
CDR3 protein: CASSRTSDEQYF

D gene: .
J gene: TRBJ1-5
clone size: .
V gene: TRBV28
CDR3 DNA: TGTGCCAGCAGAGGCGGGTTGTTGAGCAATCAGCCCCAGCATTTT
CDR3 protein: CASRGGLLSNQPQHF

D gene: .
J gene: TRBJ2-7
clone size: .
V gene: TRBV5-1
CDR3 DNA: TGCGCCAGCAGCTTGGGTAGCGGCAAATACGAGCAGTACTTC
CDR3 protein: CASSLGSGKYEQYF

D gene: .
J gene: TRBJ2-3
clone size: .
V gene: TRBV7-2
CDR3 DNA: TGTGCCAGCAGCTTAGGGCGGAGTCGCACAGATACGCAGTATTTT
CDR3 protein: CASSLGRSRTDTQYF

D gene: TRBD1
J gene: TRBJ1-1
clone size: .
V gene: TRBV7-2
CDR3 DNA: TGTGCCAGCAGCCCCCGGGGCAGGGGGCGGAACACTGAAGCTTTCTTT
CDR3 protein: CASSPRGRGRNTEAFF

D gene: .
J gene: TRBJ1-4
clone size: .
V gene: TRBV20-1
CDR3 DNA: TGCAGTGCTAGTTACAGGGCCGATGAAAAACTGTTTTTT
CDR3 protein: CSASYRADEKLFF

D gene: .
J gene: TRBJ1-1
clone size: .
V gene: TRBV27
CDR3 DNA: TGTGCCAGCAGTATACAGGGATGGGGAACTGAAGCTTTCTTT
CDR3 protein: CASSIQGWGTEAFF

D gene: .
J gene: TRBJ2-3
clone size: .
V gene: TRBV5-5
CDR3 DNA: TGTGCCAGCAGCTCTACGACTAGACACTCTAGCACAGATACGCAGTATTTT
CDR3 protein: CASSSTTRHSSTDTQYF

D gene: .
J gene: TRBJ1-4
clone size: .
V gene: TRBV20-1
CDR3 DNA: TGCAGTGCTAGTTGGGGGGGAGATGAAAAACTGTTTTTT
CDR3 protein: CSASWGGDEKLFF

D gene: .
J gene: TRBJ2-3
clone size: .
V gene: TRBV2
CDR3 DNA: TGTGCCAGCAGTGATCCCGGGACACACGCGCAGTATTTT
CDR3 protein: CASSDPGTHAQYF

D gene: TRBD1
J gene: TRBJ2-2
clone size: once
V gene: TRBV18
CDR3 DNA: TGTGCCAGCTCACCAAAGCAGGGGGCCTACACCGGGGAGCTGTTTTTT
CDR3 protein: CASSPKQGAYTGELFF

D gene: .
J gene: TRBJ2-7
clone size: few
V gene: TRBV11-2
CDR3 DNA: TGTGCCAGCAGCTTGCAGGTCTCCTACGAGCAGTACTTC
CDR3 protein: CASSLQVSYEQYF

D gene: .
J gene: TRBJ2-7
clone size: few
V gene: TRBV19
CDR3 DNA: TGTGCCAGTAGTACCCTCGGGGCCTACGAGCAGTACTTC
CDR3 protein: CASSTLGAYEQYF

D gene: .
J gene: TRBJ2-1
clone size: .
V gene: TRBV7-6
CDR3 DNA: TGTGCCAGCAGCTTAGAAGCGGCCTCCTACAATGAGCAGTTCTTC
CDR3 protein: CASSLEAASYNEQFF

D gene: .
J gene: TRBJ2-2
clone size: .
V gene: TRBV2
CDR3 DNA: TGTGCCAGCATCAACGACAGGACGAACACCGGGGAGCTGTTTTTT
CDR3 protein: CASINDRTNTGELFF

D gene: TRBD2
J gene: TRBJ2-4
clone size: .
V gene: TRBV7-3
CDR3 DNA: TGTGCCAGCAGCTCAAGCGGGGATTTAGCCAAAAACATTCAGTACTTC
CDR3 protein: CASSSSGDLAKNIQYF

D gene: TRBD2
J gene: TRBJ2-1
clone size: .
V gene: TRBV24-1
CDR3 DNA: TGTGCCACCAGTGATCCGTCCGGGACCACTAGCGGTTCCTACAATGAGCAGTTCTTC
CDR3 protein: CATSDPSGTTSGSYNEQFF

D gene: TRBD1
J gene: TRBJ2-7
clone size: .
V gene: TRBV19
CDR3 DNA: TGTGCCAGTACGGACAGGGGGCGCCGCGAGCAGTACTTC
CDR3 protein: CASTDRGRREQYF

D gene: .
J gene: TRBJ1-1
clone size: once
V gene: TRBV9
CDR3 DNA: TGTGCCAGCAGCCCTTCGAGCGGGGGCAACACTGAAGCTTTCTTT
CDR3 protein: CASSPSSGGNTEAFF